This T cell receptor (beta chain) originates from a study of T cells in Graves' hyperthyroidism and ophthalmopathy. Study-level information: It was at initial diagnosis, before any treatment, that peripheral blood was collected. Overall study findings and caveats: Ophthalmopathy and stable hyperthyroidism were separated by a 13 V-J model. Prediction of ophthalmopathy progression came a median roughly 6.6 months pre-onset. Clonotypes that were expanded in thyroid above 0.001 mostly appeared in blood too.

V shed 8 bases and J 3 bases; nucleotides not matched to a gene: 1. The CDR3 has 13 residues. Germline CDR1 reads KGHDR; CDR2 reads SFDVKD. This clonotype occurred a few times. Its antigen is currently unknown. Template material for amplifying TCR beta CDR3 regions consisted of RNA transcripts. HTBI primers were the set used in a first-round RT-PCR of the TCR CDR3. TCRdb redid the calling of the multiplex PCR reads with MiXCR, one entry per CDR3 protein. The table shows approximately 640,000 distinct CDR3 sequences, with around 15% occurring only once. The chain links TRBV24-1 to TRBJ2-2; 8 positions agree with TRBD2. This clonotype was sampled from a woman younger than 45 with Graves' hyperthyroidism. Sequenced: blood. The CDR3 here is CATKGLDTGELFF. The CDR3, as DNA: TGTGCCACCAAGGGACTAGACACCGGGGAGCTGTTTTTT.